What follows describes a single TCR beta chain. What it binds is unknown. The data derive from a study of cytomegalovirus exposure and HLA in healthy donors. Study observations and caveats: Common viral pathogens seemed to be connected with several of the most significant clusters, according to a later analysis.

The CDR3 loop spans 14 amino acids. Germline CDR1 is SGHTA and CDR2 is FQGNSA. Trimming removed 3 bases from V and 2 bases from J; junction bases left unmatched: 4. The PCR contained 60 Vbeta and 13 Jbeta primers. Profiling relied on immunoSEQ multiplex PCR, and the TCRdb table lists in-frame clones only, not all of them. The sample data list about 170,000 clones. The sequencing input was PBMCs. V gene TRBV7-2 combines with J gene TRBJ2-7; TRBD1 agrees at 7 bases. The origin of this receptor is a woman aged 18-29 years in good health and CMV-seropositive. The CDR3 spells CASSFRQGPYEQYF. The CDR3 DNA is TGTGCCAGCAGCTTCAGACAGGGTCCCTACGAGCAGTACTTC.